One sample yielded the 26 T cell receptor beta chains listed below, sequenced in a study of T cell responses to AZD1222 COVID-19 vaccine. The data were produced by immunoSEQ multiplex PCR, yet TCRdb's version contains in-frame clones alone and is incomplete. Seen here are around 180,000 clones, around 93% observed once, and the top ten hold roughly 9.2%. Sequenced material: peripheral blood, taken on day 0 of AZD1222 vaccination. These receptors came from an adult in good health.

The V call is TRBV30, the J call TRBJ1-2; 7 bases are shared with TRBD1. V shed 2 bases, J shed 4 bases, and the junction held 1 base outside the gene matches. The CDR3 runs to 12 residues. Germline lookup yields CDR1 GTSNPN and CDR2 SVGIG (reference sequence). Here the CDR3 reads CAWSPGGYGYTF. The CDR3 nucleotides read TGTGCCTGGAGTCCAGGGGGCTATGGCTACACCTTC.

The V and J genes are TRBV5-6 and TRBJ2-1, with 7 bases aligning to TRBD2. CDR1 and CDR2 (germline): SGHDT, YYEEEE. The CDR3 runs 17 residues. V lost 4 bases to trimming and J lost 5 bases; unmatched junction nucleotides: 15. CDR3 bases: TGTGCCAGCAGCCAGGCTCGGCTGGCGGGAGTCCACAATGAGCAGTTCTTC. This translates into CASSQARLAGVHNEQFF.

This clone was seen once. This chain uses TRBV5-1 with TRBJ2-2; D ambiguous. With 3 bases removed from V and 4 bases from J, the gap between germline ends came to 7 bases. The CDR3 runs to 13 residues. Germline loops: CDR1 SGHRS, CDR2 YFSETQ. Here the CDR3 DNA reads TGCGCCAGCAGCTCCCCGGGCACCGGGGAGCTGTTTTTT. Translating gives CASSSPGTGELFF. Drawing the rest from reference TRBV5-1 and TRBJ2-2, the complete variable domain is KAGVTQTPRYLIKTRGQQVTLSCSPISGHRSVSWYQQTPGQGLQFLFEYFSETQRNKGNFPGRFSGRQFSNSRSEMNVSTLELGDSALYLCASSSPGTGELFFGEGSRLTVL.

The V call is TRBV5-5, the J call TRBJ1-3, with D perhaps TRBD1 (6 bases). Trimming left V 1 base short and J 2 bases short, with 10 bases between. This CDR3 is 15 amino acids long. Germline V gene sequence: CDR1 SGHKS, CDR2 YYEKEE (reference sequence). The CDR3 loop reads CASSLTGKTGNTIYF. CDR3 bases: TGTGCCAGCAGCTTGACAGGGAAGACTGGAAACACCATATATTTT.

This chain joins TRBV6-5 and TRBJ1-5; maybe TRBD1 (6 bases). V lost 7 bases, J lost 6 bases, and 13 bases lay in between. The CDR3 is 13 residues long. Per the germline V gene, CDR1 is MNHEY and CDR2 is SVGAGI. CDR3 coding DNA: TGTGCCAGCAATTTGGGGGCGGGTCAGCCCCAGCATTTT. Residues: CASNLGAGQPQHF.

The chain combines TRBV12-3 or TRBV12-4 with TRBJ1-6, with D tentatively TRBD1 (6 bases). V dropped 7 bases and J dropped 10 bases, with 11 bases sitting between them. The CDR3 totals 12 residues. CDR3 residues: CASNRDDSPLHF. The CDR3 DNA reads TGTGCCAGCAACAGGGACGACTCACCCCTCCACTTT.

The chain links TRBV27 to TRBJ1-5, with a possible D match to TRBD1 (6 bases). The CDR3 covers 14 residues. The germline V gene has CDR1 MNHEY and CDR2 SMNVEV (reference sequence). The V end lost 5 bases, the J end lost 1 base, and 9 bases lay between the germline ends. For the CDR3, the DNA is TGTGCCAGCAGTGCACAGGGAAGCAATCAGCCCCAGCATTTT. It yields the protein CASSAQGSNQPQHF.

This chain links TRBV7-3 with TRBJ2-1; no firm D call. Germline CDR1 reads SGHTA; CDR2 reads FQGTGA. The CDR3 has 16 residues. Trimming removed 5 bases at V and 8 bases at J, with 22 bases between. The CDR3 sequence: CASSLRSNGYGDEQFF. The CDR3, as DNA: TGTGCCAGCAGCCTCCGATCCAACGGCTATGGCGATGAGCAGTTCTTC.

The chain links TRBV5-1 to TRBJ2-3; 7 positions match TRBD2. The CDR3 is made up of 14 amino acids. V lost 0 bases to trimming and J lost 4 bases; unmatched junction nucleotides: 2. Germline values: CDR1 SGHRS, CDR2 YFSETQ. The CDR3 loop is CASSLGGSSDTQYF. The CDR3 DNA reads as TGCGCCAGCAGCTTGGGCGGGAGCTCAGATACGCAGTATTTT.

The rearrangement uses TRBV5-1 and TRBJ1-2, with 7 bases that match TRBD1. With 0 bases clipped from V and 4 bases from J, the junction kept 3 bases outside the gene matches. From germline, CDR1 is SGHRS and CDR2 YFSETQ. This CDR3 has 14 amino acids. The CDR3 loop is CASSLAQGSYGYTF. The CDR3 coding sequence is TGCGCCAGCAGCTTGGCACAGGGGTCCTATGGCTACACCTTC.

The CDR3 nucleotides are TGTGCCAGCAGTCGAAACTGGAACACTGAAGCTTTCTTT. It specifies CASSRNWNTEAFF. The chain has TRBV6-5 and TRBJ1-1; the D is unclear. The CDR3 covers 13 residues. V was cut by 5 bases and J by 1 base, with 8 bases left in between. Germline V gene sequence: CDR1 MNHEY, CDR2 SVGAGI.

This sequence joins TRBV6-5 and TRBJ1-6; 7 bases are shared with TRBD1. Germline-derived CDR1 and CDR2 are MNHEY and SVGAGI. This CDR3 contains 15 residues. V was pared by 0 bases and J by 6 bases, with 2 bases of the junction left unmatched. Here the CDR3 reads CASSYSRDSNSPLHF. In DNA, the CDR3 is TGTGCCAGCAGTTACTCCCGGGACAGTAATTCACCCCTCCACTTT.

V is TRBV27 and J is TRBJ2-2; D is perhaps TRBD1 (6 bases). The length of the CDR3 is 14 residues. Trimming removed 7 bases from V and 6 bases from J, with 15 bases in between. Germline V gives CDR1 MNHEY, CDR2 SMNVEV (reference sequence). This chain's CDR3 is CASTGTWGAGELFF. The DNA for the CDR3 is TGTGCCAGCACCGGGACATGGGGCGCCGGGGAGCTGTTTTTT.

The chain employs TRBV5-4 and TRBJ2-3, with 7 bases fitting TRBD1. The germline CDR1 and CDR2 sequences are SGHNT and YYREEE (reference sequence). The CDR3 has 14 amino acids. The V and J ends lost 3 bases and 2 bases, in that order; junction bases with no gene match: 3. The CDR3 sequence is CASSWGQNTDTQYF. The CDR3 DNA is TGTGCCAGCAGCTGGGGACAGAACACAGATACGCAGTATTTT.

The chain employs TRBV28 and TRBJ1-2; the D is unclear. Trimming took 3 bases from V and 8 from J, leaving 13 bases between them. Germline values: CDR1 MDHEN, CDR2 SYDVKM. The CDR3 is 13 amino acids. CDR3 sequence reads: CASSFMAVSGYTF. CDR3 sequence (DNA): TGTGCCAGCAGTTTTATGGCGGTGAGCGGCTACACCTTC.

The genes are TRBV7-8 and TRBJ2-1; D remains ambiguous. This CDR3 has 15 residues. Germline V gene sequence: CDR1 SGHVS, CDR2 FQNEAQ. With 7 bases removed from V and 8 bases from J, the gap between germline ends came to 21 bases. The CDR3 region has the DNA TGTGCCAGCAACCAGAACCGGATCCGCCTATATGAGCAGTTCTTC. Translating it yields CASNQNRIRLYEQFF.

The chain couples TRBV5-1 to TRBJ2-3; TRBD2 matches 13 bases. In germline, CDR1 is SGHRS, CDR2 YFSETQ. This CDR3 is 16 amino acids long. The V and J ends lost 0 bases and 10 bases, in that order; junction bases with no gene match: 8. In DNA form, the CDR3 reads TGCGCCAGCAGCTTGGCCGGGACTAGCGGGAAGCCCTCGCAGTATTTT. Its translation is CASSLAGTSGKPSQYF.

CDR3 DNA: TGTGCCAGCAGTTGGACAGGGATGAACACTGAAGCTTTCTTT. Translation gives CASSWTGMNTEAFF. This rearrangement joins TRBV27 to TRBJ1-1; 8 positions match TRBD1. Trimming at V came to 4 bases and at J to 0 bases, leaving 1 base not matched to a gene. This CDR3 region has 14 residues. Germline loops: CDR1 MNHEY, CDR2 SMNVEV (reference sequence).

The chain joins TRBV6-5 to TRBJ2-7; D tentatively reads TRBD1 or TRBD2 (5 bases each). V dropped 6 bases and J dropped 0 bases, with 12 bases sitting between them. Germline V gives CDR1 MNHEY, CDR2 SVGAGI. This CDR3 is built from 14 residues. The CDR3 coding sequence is TGTGCCAGCAGGCGAGGGGAGACCTCCTACGAGCAGTACTTC. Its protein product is CASRRGETSYEQYF.

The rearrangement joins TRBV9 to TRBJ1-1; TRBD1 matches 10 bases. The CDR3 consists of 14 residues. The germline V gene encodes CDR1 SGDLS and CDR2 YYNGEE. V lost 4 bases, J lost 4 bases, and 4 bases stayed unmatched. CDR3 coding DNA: TGTGCCAGCAGCCCCCGGGACAGGGGCACTGAAGCTTTCTTT. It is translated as CASSPRDRGTEAFF.

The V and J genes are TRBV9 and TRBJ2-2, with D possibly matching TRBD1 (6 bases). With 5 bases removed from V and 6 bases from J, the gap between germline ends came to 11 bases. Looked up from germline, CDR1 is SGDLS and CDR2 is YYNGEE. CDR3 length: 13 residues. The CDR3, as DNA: TGTGCCAGCAGTGAACAGGGTGCCGGGGAGCTGTTTTTT. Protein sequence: CASSEQGAGELFF. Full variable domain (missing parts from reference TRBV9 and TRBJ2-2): DSGVTQTPKHLITATGQRVTLRCSPRSGDLSVYWYQQSLDQGLQFLIQYYNGEERAKGNILERFSAQQFPDLHSELNLSSLELGDSALYFCASSEQGAGELFFGEGSRLTVL.

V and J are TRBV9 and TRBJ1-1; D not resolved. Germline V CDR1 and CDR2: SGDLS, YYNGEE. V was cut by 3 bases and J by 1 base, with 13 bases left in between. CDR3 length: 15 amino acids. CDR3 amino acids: CASSALAGRNTEAFF. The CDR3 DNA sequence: TGTGCCAGCAGCGCCCTCGCCGGGAGGAACACTGAAGCTTTCTTT.

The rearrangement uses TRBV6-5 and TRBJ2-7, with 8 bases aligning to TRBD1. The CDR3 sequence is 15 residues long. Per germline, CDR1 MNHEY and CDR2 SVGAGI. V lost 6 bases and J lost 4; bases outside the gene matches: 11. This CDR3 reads CASRPTGDKAYEQYF. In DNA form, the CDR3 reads TGTGCCAGCAGGCCGACAGGGGATAAAGCTTACGAGCAGTACTTC.

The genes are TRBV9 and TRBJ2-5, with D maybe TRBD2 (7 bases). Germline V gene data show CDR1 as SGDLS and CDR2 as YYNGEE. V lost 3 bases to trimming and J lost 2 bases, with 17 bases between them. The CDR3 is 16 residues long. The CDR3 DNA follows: TGTGCCAGCAGCGGAAGGGGCGGGGGCAGGCAAGAGACCCAGTACTTC. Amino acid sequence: CASSGRGGGRQETQYF.

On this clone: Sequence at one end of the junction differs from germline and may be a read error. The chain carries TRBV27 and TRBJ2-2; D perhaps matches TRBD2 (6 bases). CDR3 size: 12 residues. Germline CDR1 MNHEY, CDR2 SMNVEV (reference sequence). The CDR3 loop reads CVSRERSGELFF. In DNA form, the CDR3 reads TGTGTCAGCCGGGAGCGATCCGGGGAGCTGTTTTTT.

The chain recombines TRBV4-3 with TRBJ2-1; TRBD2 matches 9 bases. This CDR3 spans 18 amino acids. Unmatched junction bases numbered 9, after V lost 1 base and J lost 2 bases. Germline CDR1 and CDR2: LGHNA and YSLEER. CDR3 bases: TGCGCCAGCAGCCAAGGGGGAAATAGCGGGAGACCCTACAATGAGCAGTTCTTC. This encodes CASSQGGNSGRPYNEQFF.